The rows below give T cell receptor beta chains drawn from one sample of a study of cytomegalovirus exposure and HLA in healthy donors. The assay was immunoSEQ multiplex PCR, and TCRdb's table has in-frame clones only and misses some. The data hold about 130,000 clones, with 83% observed a single time. Sequencing was done on a sample of PBMCs. The receptors were sampled from a girl aged 2-9 years in good health and CMV-seronegative. Both conserved end residues are part of each CDR3. The order of the fields is V gene, clone size, J gene, D gene, CDR3 DNA, CDR3 protein. A D gene is named only where the DNA matches it firmly. Rows give clone size only sometimes, using once, few, many, or a class for an expanded clone.

TRBV6-5	-	TRBJ2-7	TRBD2	TGTGCCAGCAGTCCCGGGACTAGCGGATCCTACGAGCAGTACTTC	CASSPGTSGSYEQYF
TRBV15	-	TRBJ2-1	TRBD2	TGTGCCACCAGCGAGGGCGGGGGGGCTGTCAATGAGCAGTTCTTC	CATSEGGGAVNEQFF
TRBV4-1	few	TRBJ2-1	-	TGCGCCAGCAGCCACTCGAATGAGCAGTTCTTC	CASSHSNEQFF
TRBV6-5	once	TRBJ1-6	-	TGTGCCAGCAGTTTAAATAATTCACCCCTCCACTTT	CASSLNNSPLHF
TRBV19	-	TRBJ1-6	-	TGTGCCAGTAGTGTCGGGGGGGTGGCTTATAATTCACCCCTCCACTTT	CASSVGGVAYNSPLHF
TRBV9	-	TRBJ2-1	TRBD2	TGTGCCAGCAGTCTAGCGGGGGGATACAATGAGCAGTTCTTC	CASSLAGGYNEQFF
TRBV27	-	TRBJ2-1	-	TGTGCCAGCAGTCCCACAGGGCTAAATGAGCAGTTCTTC	CASSPTGLNEQFF
TRBV30	-	TRBJ1-2	TRBD1	TGTGCCTGGACAGGGGGAAACTATGGCTACACCTTC	CAWTGGNYGYTF
TRBV4-1	-	TRBJ2-3	-	TGCGCCAGCAGCCTCCTAGGGGGAGATACGCAGTATTTT	CASSLLGGDTQYF
TRBV27	-	TRBJ2-7	-	TGTGCCAGCAGTTTATCGCGTCTGAACGAGCAGTACTTC	CASSLSRLNEQYF
TRBV4-2	-	TRBJ2-7	TRBD1	TGTGCCAGCAGCCAAGACCGGGACAGGGTTAGCTACGAGCAGTACTTC	CASSQDRDRVSYEQYF